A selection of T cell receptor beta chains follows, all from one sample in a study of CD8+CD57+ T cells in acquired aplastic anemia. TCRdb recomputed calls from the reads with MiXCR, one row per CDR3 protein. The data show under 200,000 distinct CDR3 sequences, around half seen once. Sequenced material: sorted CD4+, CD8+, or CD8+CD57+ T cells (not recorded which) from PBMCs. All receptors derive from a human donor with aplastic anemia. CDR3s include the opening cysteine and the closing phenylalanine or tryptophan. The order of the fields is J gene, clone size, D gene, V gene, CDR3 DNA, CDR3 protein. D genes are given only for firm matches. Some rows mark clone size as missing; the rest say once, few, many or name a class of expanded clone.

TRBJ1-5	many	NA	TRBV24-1	TGTGCCACCAGTGCTCAAGGTTGGCCCCAGCATTTT	CATSAQGWPQHF
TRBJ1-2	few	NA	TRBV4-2	TGTGCCAGCAGCCAAGAGGGCGTCGCGGCCTTC	CASSQEGVAAF
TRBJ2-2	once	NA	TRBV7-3	TGTGCCAGCAGCTTAACGTGGAGACAGTCCGGCGGGGAGCTGTTTTTT	CASSLTWRQSGGELFF
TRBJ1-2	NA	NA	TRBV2	TGTGCCAGTGTAAGCGGGGAGGTCATCGTTTATGGCTACACCTTC	CASVSGEVIVYGYTF
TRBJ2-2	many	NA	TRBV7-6	TGTGCCAGCAGCTTAGGGCGCGGGCGCACCGGGGAGCTGTTTTTT	CASSLGRGRTGELFF
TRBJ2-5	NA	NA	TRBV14	TGTGCCAGCAGCCATTACCAGGGAGGCAAGCAGACCCAGTACTTC	CASSHYQGGKQTQYF
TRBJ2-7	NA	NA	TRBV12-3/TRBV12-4	TGTGCCAGCAGCGTAGGAACCGCCAGCTCCTACGAGCAGTACTTC	CASSVGTASSYEQYF
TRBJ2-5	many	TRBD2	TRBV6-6	TGTGCCAGCACCCTAGCGGGAGCCGAAGAGACCCAGTACTTC	CASTLAGAEETQYF
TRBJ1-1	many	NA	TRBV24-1	TGTGCCACCAGTGATCCCGCATCGAACACTGAAGCTTTCTTT	CATSDPASNTEAFF
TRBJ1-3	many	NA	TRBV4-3	TGCGCCAGCAGCCAATGGGGGAGGAAAAACACCATATATTTT	CASSQWGRKNTIYF
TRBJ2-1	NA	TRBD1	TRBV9	TGTGCCAGCAGCCAGGACCCGGGACAGGGCCACAATGAGCAGTTCTTC	CASSQDPGQGHNEQFF
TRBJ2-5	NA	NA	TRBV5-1	TGCGCCAGCAGCTTGGAGGCAGAGACCCAGTACTTC	CASSLEAETQYF
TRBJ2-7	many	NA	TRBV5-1	TGCGCCAGTACTCCCCCCACGGGACGATACGAGCAGTACTTC	CASTPPTGRYEQYF
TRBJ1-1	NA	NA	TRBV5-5	TGTGCCAGCACCTTGGCCCACTACCAGGGAGGGACTGAAGCTTTCTTT	CASTLAHYQGGTEAFF
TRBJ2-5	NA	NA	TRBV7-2	TGTGCCAGCAGCTTCTCGTTTCGGGAGACCCAGTACTTC	CASSFSFRETQYF
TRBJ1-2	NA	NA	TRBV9	TGTGCCAGCGGAGAGGGCTACACCTTC	CASGEGYTF
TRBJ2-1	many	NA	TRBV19	TGTGCCAGTAGTATGAATCCAGGGTATACTGAGCAGTTCTTC	CASSMNPGYTEQFF
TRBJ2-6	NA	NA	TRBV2	TGTGCCAGCAGTGAAGAAGGCAGGGCGTCACCTGGGGCCAACGTCCTGACTTTC	CASSEEGRASPGANVLTF
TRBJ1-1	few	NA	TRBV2	TGTGCCAGCAGTGAGTCAGGGAGGACTGAAGCTTTCTTT	CASSESGRTEAFF
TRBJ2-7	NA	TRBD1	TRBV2	TGTGCCAGCACTGAGGACAGGGGCTCCTACGAGCAGTACTTC	CASTEDRGSYEQYF
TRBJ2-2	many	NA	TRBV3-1	TGTGCCAGCACCGACAAGAACACCGGGGAGCTGTTTTTT	CASTDKNTGELFF
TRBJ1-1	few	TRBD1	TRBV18	TGTGCCAGCTCACCACCGGGACAGGGAACCCCAAACACTGAAGCTTTCTTT	CASSPPGQGTPNTEAFF
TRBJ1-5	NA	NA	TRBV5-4	TGTGCCAGCAGCCTGGACAGAAATCAGCCCCAGCATTTT	CASSLDRNQPQHF
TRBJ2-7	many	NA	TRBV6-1	TGTGCCAGCAGGCCCACAGGGAGTAACGAGCAGTACTTC	CASRPTGSNEQYF
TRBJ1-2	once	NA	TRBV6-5	TGTGCCAGCAGTTACGCTGTCTATGGCTACACCTTC	CASSYAVYGYTF
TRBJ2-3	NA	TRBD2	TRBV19	TGTGCCAGTAGTAGGCTAGCGGGAACAAGTGCAGATACGCAGTATTTT	CASSRLAGTSADTQYF
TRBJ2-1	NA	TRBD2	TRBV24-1	TGTGCCAATAGCGGGAGGAATTACAATGAGCAGTTCTTC	CANSGRNYNEQFF
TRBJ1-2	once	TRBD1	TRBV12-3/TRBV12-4	TGTGCCAGCAGCCCACAGGGGGTTAGTTATGGCTACACCTTC	CASSPQGVSYGYTF
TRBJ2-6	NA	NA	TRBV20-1	TGCAGTGCTAGACCCAAGGGCTCTGGGGCCAACGTCCTGACTTTC	CSARPKGSGANVLTF
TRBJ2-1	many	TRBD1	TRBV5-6	TGTGCCAGCAGCCGATTGGGACAGAAAAACAATGAGCAGTTCTTC	CASSRLGQKNNEQFF
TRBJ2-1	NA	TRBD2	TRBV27	TGTGCCAGCAGTTACATGGGACTAGCTTTGAATGAGCAGTTCTTC	CASSYMGLALNEQFF
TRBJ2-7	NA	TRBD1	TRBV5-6	TGTGCCAGCAAGGACGGGGACAGGGTCCACGAGCAGTACTTC	CASKDGDRVHEQYF
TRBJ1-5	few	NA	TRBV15	TGTGCCACCCGAGACGGGAATCAGCCCCAGCATTTT	CATRDGNQPQHF
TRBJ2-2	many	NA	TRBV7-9	TGTGCGATTAGCGTCCCAGGGAACACCGGGGAGCTGTTTTTT	CAISVPGNTGELFF
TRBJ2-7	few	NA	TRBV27	TGTGCCAGCAGCCTTTCGGGGGGCCCCTACGAGCAGTACTTC	CASSLSGGPYEQYF
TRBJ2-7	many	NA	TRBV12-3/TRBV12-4	TGTGCCAGCAGGTCCGGGGGACTCGAGCAGTACTTC	CASRSGGLEQYF
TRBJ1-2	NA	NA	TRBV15	TGTGCCACCAGCAGCCCGACATTCGCAGACGGCTACACCTTC	CATSSPTFADGYTF
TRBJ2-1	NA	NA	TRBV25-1	TGTGCCAGCACCCAACCCCTCTCCGATGAGCAGTTCTTC	CASTQPLSDEQFF
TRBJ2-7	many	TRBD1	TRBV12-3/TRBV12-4	TGTGCCAGCACCCGCGGGACAGGGTTGCACGAGCAGTACTTC	CASTRGTGLHEQYF
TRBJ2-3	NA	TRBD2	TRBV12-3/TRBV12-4	TGTGCCAGCAGTGGACTAGCGGGAGGACACAATGAGCAGTATTTT	CASSGLAGGHNEQYF
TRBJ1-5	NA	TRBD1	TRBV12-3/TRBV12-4	TGTGCCAGCAGTCGTACAGGGGCTCAGCCCCAGCATTTT	CASSRTGAQPQHF
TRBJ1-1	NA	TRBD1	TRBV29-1	TGCAGCGAGCACCGGGACAGTGTGAACACTGAAGCTTTCTTT	CSEHRDSVNTEAFF
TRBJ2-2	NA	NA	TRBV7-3	TGTGCCAGCAGCTCCCTGAGACTAGCAGGGGACACCGGGGAGCTGCTTTTT	CASSSLRLAGDTGELLF
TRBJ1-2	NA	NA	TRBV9	TGTGCCAGCAGCGTAGTTGACTCCTATGGCTACACCTTC	CASSVVDSYGYTF